Listed below are T cell receptor beta chains from one sample, sequenced in a study of vaccination and CD4 T cells after COVID-19. TCRdb redid the calling of the PCR reads with MiXCR, one entry per CDR3 protein. The repertoire has some 13,000 distinct CDR3 sequences, under 55% of them found once; the top ten carry 15%. Their cognate antigens are unknown. Sequencing was carried out using CD4+ T cells from blood, cultured in vitro. The receptors originated from a human donor who had recovered from COVID-19. CDR3s include the opening cysteine and the closing phenylalanine or tryptophan. A D gene is named only where the DNA matches it firmly. A clone size is listed for some rows: how often the clone was seen (once, few, many), or a class if it is expanded.

.	TRBV5-4	TRBJ1-1	.	CASSLGGYGVNTEAFF	TGTGCCAGCAGCTTGGGAGGGTATGGAGTGAACACTGAAGCTTTCTTT
TRBD1	TRBV6-1	TRBJ2-2	.	CASSEYRGLGYTGELFF	TGTGCCAGCAGTGAGTACAGGGGGCTAGGATACACCGGGGAGCTGTTTTTT
TRBD2	TRBV5-4	TRBJ2-5	.	CASSSRLAGYETQYF	TGTGCCAGCAGTAGTAGACTAGCGGGTTACGAGACCCAGTACTTC
.	TRBV6-2/TRBV6-3	TRBJ2-3	.	CASSYLGKTQYF	TGTGCCAGCAGTTACTTGGGGAAAACGCAGTATTTT
TRBD1	TRBV20-1	TRBJ1-1	.	CSATRTGLNTEAFF	TGCAGTGCTACCCGGACAGGGTTGAACACTGAAGCTTTCTTT
TRBD1	TRBV20-1	TRBJ1-4	few	CSASRSGTGAEKLFF	TGCAGTGCTAGCCGGTCCGGGACAGGGGCGGAAAAACTGTTTTTT
.	TRBV18	TRBJ2-7	.	CASSQTRSSYEQYF	TGTGCCAGCTCACAAACTAGAAGCTCCTACGAGCAGTACTTC
TRBD2	TRBV20-1	TRBJ2-7	.	CSARTSGRVIHEQYF	TGCAGTGCAAGGACTAGCGGGAGAGTAATCCACGAGCAGTACTTC
.	TRBV7-2	TRBJ2-6	.	CASSRQGTRSGANVLTF	TGTGCCAGCAGTAGGCAGGGGACCCGCTCTGGGGCCAACGTCCTGACTTTC
.	TRBV10-3	TRBJ2-3	.	CAVSSESTDTQYF	TGTGCCGTCTCTAGCGAAAGCACAGATACGCAGTATTTT
.	TRBV20-1	TRBJ2-2	.	CSARDTGWTGELFF	TGCAGTGCTAGAGATACAGGTTGGACCGGGGAGCTGTTTTTT
TRBD1	TRBV15	TRBJ1-5	few	CATSRDGGGTGNGQPQHF	TGTGCCACCAGCAGAGACGGGGGTGGGACAGGGAACGGTCAGCCCCAGCATTTT
.	TRBV4-1	TRBJ2-5	few	CASSQDFETQYF	TGCGCCAGCAGCCAAGATTTCGAGACCCAGTACTTC
.	TRBV20-1	TRBJ1-1	.	CSARQGTVNTEAFF	TGCAGTGCTAGACAAGGGACGGTGAACACTGAAGCTTTCTTT
.	TRBV5-3	TRBJ2-5	.	CARSSGETQYF	TGTGCCAGAAGTTCGGGGGAGACCCAGTACTTC
TRBD1	TRBV20-1	TRBJ2-1	.	CSARERGQGDPRLYNEQFF	TGCAGTGCTAGAGAACGAGGACAGGGGGATCCCCGACTGTACAATGAGCAGTTCTTC
TRBD1	TRBV5-1	TRBJ1-2	.	CASSLVGGDYGYTF	TGCGCCAGCAGCTTGGTAGGGGGCGACTATGGCTACACCTTC
.	TRBV15	TRBJ2-5	.	CATSRGGGGSQETQYF	TGTGCCACCAGCAGAGGAGGAGGGGGCTCCCAAGAGACCCAGTACTTC
.	TRBV7-9	TRBJ2-2	few	CASSLDQGFTGELFF	TGTGCCAGCAGCTTAGATCAGGGGTTCACCGGGGAGCTGTTTTTT
.	TRBV7-9	TRBJ2-2	.	CASSSPTGELFF	TGTGCCAGCAGCTCCCCCACCGGGGAGCTGTTTTTT
.	TRBV27	TRBJ2-7	once	CASREQGHSNYEQYF	TGTGCCAGCAGGGAACAGGGACACAGTAACTACGAGCAGTACTTC
.	TRBV20-1	TRBJ1-5	.	CSARRGVGMGSNQPQHF	TGCAGTGCCCGAAGGGGGGTCGGGATGGGCTCCAATCAGCCCCAGCATTTT
.	TRBV7-2	TRBJ1-5	.	CASSSWSNQPQHF	TGTGCCAGCAGCTCATGGAGCAATCAGCCCCAGCATTTT
.	TRBV11-2	TRBJ1-5	few	CASSHQNQPQHF	TGTGCCAGCAGCCACCAAAATCAGCCCCAGCATTTT
.	TRBV6-5	TRBJ1-4	.	CASSSQGTNEKLFF	TGTGCCAGCAGTTCGCAGGGGACTAATGAAAAACTGTTTTTT
TRBD1	TRBV19	TRBJ1-2	.	CASSKERTGDYGYTF	TGTGCCAGTAGTAAGGAGCGCACAGGGGACTATGGCTACACCTTC
.	TRBV20-1	TRBJ2-2	.	CSAQRTSWGTGELFF	TGCAGTGCTCAACGTACTAGCTGGGGCACCGGGGAGCTGTTTTTT
.	TRBV7-6	TRBJ2-2	.	CASSLGDAGELFF	TGTGCCAGCAGCTTAGGAGATGCCGGGGAGCTGTTTTTT
TRBD2	TRBV7-2	TRBJ2-7	.	CASSLGTSGSEQYF	TGTGCCAGCAGCTTAGGGACTAGTGGATCCGAGCAGTACTTC
.	TRBV19	TRBJ2-1	few	CASSRRIDGNNEQFF	TGTGCCAGTAGTAGAAGGATAGACGGGAACAATGAGCAGTTCTTC
TRBD1	TRBV20-1	TRBJ1-6	few	CSASYETGNSPLHF	TGCAGTGCTAGTTATGAGACAGGGAATTCACCCCTCCACTTT
.	TRBV5-8	TRBJ2-7	.	CASIRHPSYEQYF	TGTGCCAGCATCAGACACCCAAGCTACGAGCAGTACTTC
.	TRBV27	TRBJ2-6	few	CASKSALEANVLTF	TGTGCCAGCAAGTCTGCTCTGGAGGCCAACGTCCTGACTTTC
.	TRBV7-3	TRBJ2-3	.	CASSLQGSEADTQYF	TGTGCCAGCAGCTTACAGGGGTCTGAGGCAGATACGCAGTATTTT
.	TRBV7-9	TRBJ2-1	.	CASSPPEGRLGYNEQFF	TGTGCCAGCAGCCCACCTGAGGGTCGGTTAGGCTACAATGAGCAGTTCTTC
TRBD1	TRBV27	TRBJ2-7	.	CASREGRTGPYEQYF	TGTGCCAGCAGGGAGGGCCGGACAGGGCCCTACGAGCAGTACTTC
.	TRBV7-8	TRBJ1-2	few	CASSPGPVSGYTF	TGTGCCAGCAGCCCCGGGCCAGTGAGTGGCTACACCTTC
.	TRBV7-9	TRBJ2-3	.	CASSFGTPRTDTQYF	TGTGCCAGCAGCTTCGGGACTCCCCGCACAGATACGCAGTATTTT
TRBD1	TRBV6-2/TRBV6-3	TRBJ1-1	few	CASTPGTGFYRNTEAFF	TGTGCCAGCACCCCCGGGACAGGGTTTTATAGGAACACTGAAGCTTTCTTT
.	TRBV19	TRBJ2-7	.	CASSGWTAPDEQYF	TGTGCCAGTAGTGGGTGGACAGCCCCGGACGAGCAGTACTTC
TRBD2	TRBV24-1	TRBJ2-5	.	CATSDSGPSGGLAQYF	TGTGCCACCAGTGATTCCGGCCCTAGCGGGGGCCTGGCCCAGTACTTC
.	TRBV10-3	TRBJ1-1	.	CAISELPGRTNTEAFF	TGTGCCATCAGTGAACTTCCGGGACGGACGAACACTGAAGCTTTCTTT
.	TRBV20-1	TRBJ2-7	few	CSALRRGTYEQYF	TGCAGTGCCCTCCGGAGGGGTACCTACGAGCAGTACTTC
.	TRBV7-8	TRBJ2-7	.	CASSGSYEQYF	TGTGCCAGCAGTGGGTCGTACGAGCAGTACTTC
TRBD2	TRBV28	TRBJ2-5	.	CASSLSTSGSEVYF	TGTGCCAGCAGTTTATCGACTAGCGGGAGCGAGGTGTACTTC
TRBD1	TRBV7-9	TRBJ2-1	few	CASSPGGQDINEQFF	TGTGCCAGCAGCCCAGGGGGACAGGATATCAATGAGCAGTTCTTC
.	TRBV9	TRBJ2-5	.	CASSVGTGRQETQYF	TGTGCCAGCAGCGTAGGCACAGGCCGACAAGAGACCCAGTACTTC
.	TRBV5-4	TRBJ1-2	.	CASTNGLFGYTF	TGTGCCAGCACGAATGGACTGTTTGGCTACACCTTC
.	TRBV7-3	TRBJ2-5	.	CASSLYHTPRVETQYF	TGTGCCAGCAGCTTATATCATACCCCCAGGGTCGAGACCCAGTACTTC
.	TRBV6-5	TRBJ2-7	.	CASSYSDSYEQYF	TGTGCCAGCAGTTATTCGGACAGCTACGAGCAGTACTTC
TRBD2	TRBV7-9	TRBJ2-2	.	CASSRERERRELFF	TGTGCCAGCAGCAGAGAGCGGGAGAGAAGGGAGCTGTTTTTT
.	TRBV29-1	TRBJ2-3	.	CSHGGGTDTQYF	TGCAGCCACGGAGGGGGGACGGATACGCAGTATTTT
.	TRBV2	TRBJ2-5	.	CASSETGAGPETQYF	TGTGCCAGCAGTGAAACTGGCGCGGGTCCGGAGACCCAGTACTTC
.	TRBV6-1	TRBJ1-5	.	CASSDRGIGAQPQHF	TGTGCCAGCAGTGACAGAGGGATTGGGGCACAGCCCCAGCATTTT
.	TRBV30	TRBJ1-2	.	CAWRDSGLKGYTF	TGTGCCTGGAGGGATTCTGGCTTGAAGGGCTACACCTTC
.	TRBV4-1	TRBJ2-2	.	CASSPGANTGELFF	TGCGCCAGCAGCCCCGGGGCTAACACCGGGGAGCTGTTTTTT
TRBD1	TRBV19	TRBJ2-3	few	CASSIQGAGTDTQYF	TGTGCCAGTAGTATACAGGGGGCTGGCACAGATACGCAGTATTTT
.	TRBV2	TRBJ2-2	.	CASSEIQNTGELFF	TGTGCCAGCAGTGAGATACAGAACACCGGGGAGCTGTTTTTT
.	TRBV7-9	TRBJ1-1	.	CASSTRQTDTEAFF	TGTGCCAGCAGCACCCGGCAGACAGACACTGAAGCTTTCTTT
.	TRBV6-5	TRBJ1-5	few	CASSYSVGQPQHF	TGTGCCAGCAGTTACTCCGTCGGTCAGCCCCAGCATTTT